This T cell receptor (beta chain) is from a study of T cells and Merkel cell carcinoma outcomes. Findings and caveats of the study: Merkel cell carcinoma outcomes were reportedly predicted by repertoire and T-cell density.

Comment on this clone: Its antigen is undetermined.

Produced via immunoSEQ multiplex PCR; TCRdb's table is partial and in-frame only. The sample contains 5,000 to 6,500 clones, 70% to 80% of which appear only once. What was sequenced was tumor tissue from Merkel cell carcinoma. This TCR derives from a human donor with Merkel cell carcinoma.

The DNA for the CDR3 is TGTGCCAGCAGCGTACAGGGTGCGTCGGCCTATGGCTACACCTTC. This sequence encodes CASSVQGASAYGYTF. The V call is TRBV5-4, the J call TRBJ1-2, with D perhaps matching TRBD1 (6 bases). Trimming took 4 bases from V and 4 from J, leaving 17 bases between them. Germline V gene data show CDR1 as SGHNT and CDR2 as YYREEE (reference sequence). This CDR3 has 15 amino acids.